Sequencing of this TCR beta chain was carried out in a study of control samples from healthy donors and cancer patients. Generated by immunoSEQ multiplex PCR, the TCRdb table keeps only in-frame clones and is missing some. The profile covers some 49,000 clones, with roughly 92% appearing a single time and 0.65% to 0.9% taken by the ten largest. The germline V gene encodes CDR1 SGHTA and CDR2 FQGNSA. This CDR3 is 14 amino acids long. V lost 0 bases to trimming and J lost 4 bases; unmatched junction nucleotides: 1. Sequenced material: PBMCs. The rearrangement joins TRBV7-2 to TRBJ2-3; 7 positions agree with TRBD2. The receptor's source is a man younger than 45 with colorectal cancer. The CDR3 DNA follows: TGTGCCAGCAGCTTAGCCGCGGGGGCAGATACGCAGTATTTT. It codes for CASSLAAGADTQYF.